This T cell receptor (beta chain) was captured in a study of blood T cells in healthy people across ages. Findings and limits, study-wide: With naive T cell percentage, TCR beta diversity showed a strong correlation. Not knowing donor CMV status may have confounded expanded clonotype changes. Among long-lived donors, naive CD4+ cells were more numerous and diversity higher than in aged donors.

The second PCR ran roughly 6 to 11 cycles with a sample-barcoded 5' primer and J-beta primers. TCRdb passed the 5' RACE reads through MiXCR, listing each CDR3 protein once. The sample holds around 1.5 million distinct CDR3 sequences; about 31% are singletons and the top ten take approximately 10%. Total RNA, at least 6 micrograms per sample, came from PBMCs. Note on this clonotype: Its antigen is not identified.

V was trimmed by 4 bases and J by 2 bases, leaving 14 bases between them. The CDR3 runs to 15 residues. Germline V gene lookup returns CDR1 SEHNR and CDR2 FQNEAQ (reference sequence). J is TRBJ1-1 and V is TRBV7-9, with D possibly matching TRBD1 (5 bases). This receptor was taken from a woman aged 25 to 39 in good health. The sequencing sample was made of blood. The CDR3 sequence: CASSSTGRKNTEAFF. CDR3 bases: TGTGCCAGCAGCTCAACGGGACGGAAAAACACTGAAGCTTTCTTT.